This is a list of T cell receptor beta chains from one sample in a study of blood T cell repertoires in COVID-19. The repertoire was sequenced with immunoSEQ multiplex PCR; TCRdb's copy has only in-frame clones and lacks some. Of 400,000 or so clones listed, roughly 90% are singletons. The material sequenced was peripheral blood. All receptors derive from a woman aged 40 to 55 with COVID-19, enrolled during active disease. The CDR3 runs from the conserved cysteine through the conserved F or W. A D gene is named only where the DNA matches it firmly. Not all rows give a size; the values are once, few, many and, for expanded clones, a class.

D,J,V,size,DNA,CDR3
TRBD1,TRBJ2-1,TRBV29-1,.,TGCAGCGTTAGTGGGGGCAGGGGGCGGGCGAATGAGCAGTTCTTC,CSVSGGRGRANEQFF
TRBD1,TRBJ1-2,TRBV15,.,TGTGCCACCAGCAGAGTATTGGGACAGGGGGAGTATGGCTACACCTTC,CATSRVLGQGEYGYTF
TRBD1,TRBJ1-6,TRBV2,.,TGTGCCAGCAGTGAGCGGACAGGGGAGAATTCACCCCTCCACTTT,CASSERTGENSPLHF
.,TRBJ1-3,TRBV29-1,.,TGCAGCGTTGAAGATGGAGGATCTGGAAACACCATATATTTT,CSVEDGGSGNTIYF
.,TRBJ2-1,TRBV6-5,.,TGTGCCAGCGAGCGAAGGCCCCTTAGTTGGGAGCAGTTCTTC,CASERRPLSWEQFF
TRBD2,TRBJ2-5,TRBV19,few,TGTGCCTCAGCGGGGGCCGAGGAGACCCAGTACTTC,CASAGAEETQYF
TRBD1,TRBJ1-2,TRBV19,.,TGTGCCAGTAGTATTGGGACAGCCGGGCAATCCAACTATGGCTACACCTTC,CASSIGTAGQSNYGYTF
TRBD1,TRBJ1-1,TRBV6-2/TRBV6-3,.,TGTGCCAGCAGTCGGACAGGGCCAGAAGCTTTCTTT,CASSRTGPEAFF
.,TRBJ1-5,TRBV19,.,TGTGCCAGTAGTATAAGTTCAGGGATGAATCAGCCCCAGCATTTT,CASSISSGMNQPQHF
.,TRBJ1-1,TRBV28,.,TGTGCCAGCAACCCTCCAGGGGCACCTATGAACACTGAAGCTTTCTTT,CASNPPGAPMNTEAFF
.,TRBJ1-1,TRBV27,.,TGTGCCAGCAGTCTACCGGGGATGAACACTGAAGCTTTCTTT,CASSLPGMNTEAFF
.,TRBJ1-2,TRBV27,.,TGTGCCAGCAGCTCAGGGTCGGAATACTATGGCTACACCTTC,CASSSGSEYYGYTF
.,TRBJ2-2,TRBV19,.,TGTGCCAGTAGTCCCCGACAGGACCCTTACACCGGGGAGCTGTTTTTT,CASSPRQDPYTGELFF
TRBD1,TRBJ2-7,TRBV5-6,.,TGTGCCAGCAGCTCCTCCGGGACAGGGGCCTACGAGCAGTACTTC,CASSSSGTGAYEQYF
.,TRBJ2-7,TRBV5-1,.,TGCGCCAGCAGCTCTCCCGAGAGCTCCTACGAGCAGTACTTC,CASSSPESSYEQYF
.,TRBJ1-2,TRBV7-8,few,TGTGCCAGCAGCTTCGGCGGGAGTCCCTATGGCTACACCTTC,CASSFGGSPYGYTF
TRBD1,TRBJ2-7,TRBV5-6,.,TGTGCCAGCAGCCACCCGTGGGGACAGGGAGACCACTACGAGCAGTACTTC,CASSHPWGQGDHYEQYF
TRBD1,TRBJ1-6,TRBV18,once,TGTGCCAGCTCTCACAATACAGGGACAGGGAATTCACCCCTCCACTTT,CASSHNTGTGNSPLHF
TRBD2,TRBJ2-2,TRBV19,.,TGTGCCGGTGGCGCGGGAGCGATCCCCGGGGAGCTGTTTTTT,CAGGAGAIPGELFF
TRBD2,TRBJ2-3,TRBV5-1,.,TGCGCCAGCCGGGAGGGGACCAGCACAGATACGCAGTATTTT,CASREGTSTDTQYF
.,TRBJ2-6,TRBV7-9,.,TGTGCCAGCAGCTTTCGGACGGGAACCTCTGGGGCCAACGTCCTGACTTTC,CASSFRTGTSGANVLTF
.,TRBJ2-1,TRBV7-6,.,TGTGCCAGCAGCTTGGTCGTAAAAAACTTCTCCTACAATGAGCAGTTCTTC,CASSLVVKNFSYNEQFF
TRBD1,TRBJ1-1,TRBV15,.,TGTGCCACCACCAAGGGACAGGGTCGTAACCCTGAAGCTTTCTTT,CATTKGQGRNPEAFF
TRBD1,TRBJ2-7,TRBV29-1,few,TGCAGCGTTGAAGAACAGGGGGACTCCTACGAGCAGTACTTC,CSVEEQGDSYEQYF
TRBD2,TRBJ2-7,TRBV18,.,TGTGCCAGCTCGCCTAATGCGGGGGTAGGAGCCTACGAGCAGTACTTC,CASSPNAGVGAYEQYF
.,TRBJ1-2,TRBV28,.,TGTGCCAGCAGTTCTTTCTATGGCTACACCTTC,CASSSFYGYTF
.,TRBJ2-2,TRBV19,.,TGTGCCAGTAGTCAACGGGACACCCTGATCGGGGAGCTGTTTTTT,CASSQRDTLIGELFF
.,TRBJ1-2,TRBV29-1,.,TGCAGCGTTGAGGACACCGGGACACACTATGGCTACACCTTC,CSVEDTGTHYGYTF
.,TRBJ2-2,TRBV4-3,.,TGCGCCAGCAGCCAACCGGGACACCCCACCCGAGGGACCGGGGAGCTGTTTTTT,CASSQPGHPTRGTGELFF
TRBD1,TRBJ1-5,TRBV27,.,TGTGCCAGCAGACCCGACAGGGGCGGCAATCAGCCCCAGCATTTT,CASRPDRGGNQPQHF
.,TRBJ1-5,TRBV7-2,.,TGTGCCAGCAGCTTAGAATGGAGGCTCAATCAGCCCCAGCATTTT,CASSLEWRLNQPQHF
TRBD2,TRBJ2-1,TRBV7-9,.,TGTGCCAGCAGCAAGGGACTAGCGGGAGACGCGCAGTTCTTC,CASSKGLAGDAQFF
.,TRBJ1-1,TRBV7-2,many,TGTGCCAGCAGCTTAACAGCTAACACTGAAGCTTTCTTT,CASSLTANTEAFF
.,TRBJ1-1,TRBV28,.,TGTGCCAGCTGGGGACTAGTGAACACTGAAGCTTTCTTT,CASWGLVNTEAFF
.,TRBJ1-2,TRBV28,once,TGTGCCAGCAGGCCTACAGGGATAAGAGGCTACACCTTC,CASRPTGIRGYTF
TRBD2,TRBJ2-3,TRBV4-1,once,TGCGCCAGCAGCCAAGGATTTGCGGGAGCACCAGATACGCAGTATTTT,CASSQGFAGAPDTQYF
.,TRBJ1-1,TRBV3-1/TRBV3-2,.,TGTGCCAGCAGCCCCGCCGGGAACACTGAAGCTTTCTTT,CASSPAGNTEAFF
TRBD1,TRBJ1-2,TRBV7-8,.,TGTGCCAGCAGCTTCCGGGACAGGTTCCCCTACACCTTC,CASSFRDRFPYTF
TRBD2,TRBJ2-3,TRBV19,.,TGTGCCAGTAGTCCTTCACCGGGACTAGCGGGAGCGGCTCCCACAGATACGCAGTATTTT,CASSPSPGLAGAAPTDTQYF
.,TRBJ2-3,TRBV25-1,.,TGTGCCAGCAGTGAGAGGCCTGGAGCGGATACGCAGTATTTT,CASSERPGADTQYF
TRBD1,TRBJ2-7,TRBV6-5,.,TGTGCCAGCAGGTTGGGACAGGGGGCCCCCTACGAGCAGTACTTC,CASRLGQGAPYEQYF
TRBD1,TRBJ2-1,TRBV24-1,.,TGTGCCACCAGTGATTCCGCAGGGGGCATTTACAATGAGCAGTTCTTC,CATSDSAGGIYNEQFF
.,TRBJ1-5,TRBV6-5,.,TGTGCCAGCAGACAGGGTTGGGGGCAGCCCCAGCATTTT,CASRQGWGQPQHF